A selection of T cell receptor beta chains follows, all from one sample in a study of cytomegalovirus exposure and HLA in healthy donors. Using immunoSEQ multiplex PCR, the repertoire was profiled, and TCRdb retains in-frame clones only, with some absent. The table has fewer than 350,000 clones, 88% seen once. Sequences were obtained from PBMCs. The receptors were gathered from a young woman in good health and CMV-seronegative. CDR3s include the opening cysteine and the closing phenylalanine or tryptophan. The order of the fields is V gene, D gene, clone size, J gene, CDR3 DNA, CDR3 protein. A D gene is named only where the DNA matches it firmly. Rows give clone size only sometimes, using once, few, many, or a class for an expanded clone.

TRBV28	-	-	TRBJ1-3	TGTGCCAGCAGGCCTTGGACCGGAAAGGGGGGAAACACCATATATTTT	CASRPWTGKGGNTIYF
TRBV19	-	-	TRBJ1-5	TGTGCCAGTAGTACCGGACAGTCCCGCAATCAGCCCCAGCATTTT	CASSTGQSRNQPQHF
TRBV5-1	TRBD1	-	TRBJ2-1	TGCGCCAGCAGCCGACAGGGGCTCGATGAGCAGTTCTTC	CASSRQGLDEQFF
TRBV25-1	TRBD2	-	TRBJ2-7	TGTGCCAGCAGTGATCCGACTAGCGGGACTTACGAGCAGTACTTC	CASSDPTSGTYEQYF
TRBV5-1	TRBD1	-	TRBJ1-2	TGCGCCAGCAGCCACGGGGACAGGGTCCAGTGGAGCTACACCTTC	CASSHGDRVQWSYTF
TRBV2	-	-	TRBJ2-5	TGTGCCAGCAGCTTGACCCAGGGAGGTATTTGGGAGACCCAGTACTTC	CASSLTQGGIWETQYF
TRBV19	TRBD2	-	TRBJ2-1	TGTGCCAGTAGTATCTGGCCTAGCGGTCACAATGAGCAGTTCTTC	CASSIWPSGHNEQFF
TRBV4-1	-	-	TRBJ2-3	TGCGCCAGCAGCCAAGAGAGCTTGAGCACAGATACGCAGTATTTT	CASSQESLSTDTQYF
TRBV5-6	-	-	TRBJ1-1	TGTGCCAGCAGCGGCCGTTTTAACACTGAAGCTTTCTTT	CASSGRFNTEAFF
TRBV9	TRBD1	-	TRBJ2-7	TGTGCCAGCAGCATCCGGGACAGCTCCTACGAGCAGTACTTC	CASSIRDSSYEQYF
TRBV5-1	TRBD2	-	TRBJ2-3	TGCGCCAGCAGCATAGCGGGAGGATACACAGATACGCAGTATTTT	CASSIAGGYTDTQYF
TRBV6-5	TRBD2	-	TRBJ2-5	TGTGCCAGCAGTTACTCTGGAGCGGGAGTAGGGGAGACCCAGTACTTC	CASSYSGAGVGETQYF
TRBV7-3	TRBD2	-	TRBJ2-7	TGTGCCAGCAGCACCCATCCGGGACTAGCATTTGGGCAGTACTTC	CASSTHPGLAFGQYF
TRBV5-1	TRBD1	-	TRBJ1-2	TGCGCCAGCAGCTTGGGAGGACAGGGGGCCTCGGGCGGCTACACCTTC	CASSLGGQGASGGYTF
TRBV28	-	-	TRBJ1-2	TGTGCCAGCAGTGAACCCTCCACAGGGAACTATGGCTACACCTTC	CASSEPSTGNYGYTF
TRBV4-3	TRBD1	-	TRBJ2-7	TGCGCCAGCAGCCAAGATCTAGGACAGGGCTACGAGCAGTACTTC	CASSQDLGQGYEQYF
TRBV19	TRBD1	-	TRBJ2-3	TGTGCCACATCTCCCGGGACAGGACTAGATACGCAGTATTTT	CATSPGTGLDTQYF
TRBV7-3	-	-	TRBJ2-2	TGTGCCAGCAGCCCGTCGGGACACACCACCGGGGAGCTGTTTTTT	CASSPSGHTTGELFF
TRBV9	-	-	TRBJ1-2	TGTGCCAGCAGCGTAGCTAGAACTAACTATGGCTACACCTTC	CASSVARTNYGYTF
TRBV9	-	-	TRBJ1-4	TGTGCCAGCAGCCCGAGTTCCCCGACAACTAATGAAAAACTGTTTTTT	CASSPSSPTTNEKLFF
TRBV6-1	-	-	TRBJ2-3	TGTGCCAGCAGTTTTCCAGGTTCGACAGATACGCAGTATTTT	CASSFPGSTDTQYF
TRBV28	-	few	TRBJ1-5	TGTGCCAGCAGCCCCGCGGATCAGAGTCCCCAGCATTTT	CASSPADQSPQHF
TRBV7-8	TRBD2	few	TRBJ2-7	TGTGCCAGCAGCGGACATATAGCGGGAGAGACCTACGAGCAGTACTTC	CASSGHIAGETYEQYF
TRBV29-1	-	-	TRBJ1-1	TGCAGCGTTGAAGGCGCGGGGTCGGACACTGAAGCTTTCTTT	CSVEGAGSDTEAFF
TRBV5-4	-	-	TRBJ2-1	TGTGCCAGCAGCTTAGCGGGCAGCAATGAGCAGTTCTTC	CASSLAGSNEQFF
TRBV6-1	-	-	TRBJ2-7	TGTGCCAGCAGTTCAACCTACGAGCAGTACTTC	CASSSTYEQYF
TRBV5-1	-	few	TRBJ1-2	TGCGCCAGCAGCTTGGTCCCGGGACAAAACTATGGCTACACCTTC	CASSLVPGQNYGYTF
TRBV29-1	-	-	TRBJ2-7	TGCAGCGTTGCACTACTAGAGAGCTCCTACGAGCAGTACTTC	CSVALLESSYEQYF
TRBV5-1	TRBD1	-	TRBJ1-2	TGCGCCAGCAGCGACCGGGACAGGGGAAGTATCTATGGCTACACCTTC	CASSDRDRGSIYGYTF
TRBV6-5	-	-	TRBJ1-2	TGTGCCAGCAGTTCTTTCCGGGACACCTACTCTCCTGGCTACACCTTC	CASSSFRDTYSPGYTF
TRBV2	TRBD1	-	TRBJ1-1	TGTGCCAGCAGTTCCCCGACAGGGAGGATAGCTTTCTTT	CASSSPTGRIAFF
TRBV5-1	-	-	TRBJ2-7	TGCGCCAGCAGCTTGGGGCAGGGGTTCCTCGAGCAGTACTTC	CASSLGQGFLEQYF
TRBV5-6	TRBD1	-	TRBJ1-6	TGTGCCAGCAGCTTGGGGGGACAGGGAGCCTCCTATAATTCACCCCTCCACTTT	CASSLGGQGASYNSPLHF
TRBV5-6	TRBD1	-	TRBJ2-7	TGTGCCAGCAGTCCCTTGGGGACAGGCCGTCACGAGCAGTACTTC	CASSPLGTGRHEQYF
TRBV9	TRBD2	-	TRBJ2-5	TGTGCCAGCAGCGCCGGACTAGCGGGAGGTGGAGAGACCCAGTACTTC	CASSAGLAGGGETQYF
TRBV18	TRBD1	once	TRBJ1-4	TGTGCCAGCTCACCGAGAGACAGGGTAGGTGAAAAACTGTTTTTT	CASSPRDRVGEKLFF
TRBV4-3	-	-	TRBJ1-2	TGCGCCAGCAGCCAAGCCACAGCAGCTAACTATGGCTACACCTTC	CASSQATAANYGYTF
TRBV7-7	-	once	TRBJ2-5	TGTGCCAGCAGCTTATTGCAGGGCCGCCAAGAGACCCAGTACTTC	CASSLLQGRQETQYF
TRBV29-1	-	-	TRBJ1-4	TGCAGCGCCTACGTTGCAGGAACTAATGAAAAACTGTTTTTT	CSAYVAGTNEKLFF
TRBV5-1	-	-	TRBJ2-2	TGCGCCAGCAGAATACCGGTCACCGGGGAGCTGTTTTTT	CASRIPVTGELFF
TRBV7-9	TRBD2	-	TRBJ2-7	TGTGCCAGCAGCTTTAGCGGGAGGACAAAAAACGAGCAGTACTTC	CASSFSGRTKNEQYF
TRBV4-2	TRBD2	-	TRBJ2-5	TGTGCCAGCAGCCAAGACGCCGCTAGCGGGACAAACCAAGAGACCCAGTACTTC	CASSQDAASGTNQETQYF
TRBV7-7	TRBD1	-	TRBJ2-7	TGTGCCAGCAGCCTTTTGCCGGGACAGGGAGTCGACGAGCAGTACTTC	CASSLLPGQGVDEQYF
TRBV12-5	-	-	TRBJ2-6	TGTGCTAGTGGTTTGTTGAGCTCTGGGGCCAACGTCCTGACTTTC	CASGLLSSGANVLTF
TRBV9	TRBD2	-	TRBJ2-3	TGTGCCAGCAGTGTTACCGAGGGGAGGGGAGATACGCAGTATTTT	CASSVTEGRGDTQYF
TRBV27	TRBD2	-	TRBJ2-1	TGTGCCAGCAGTCCGAAGGCTAGCGGGAGTGCAGGTGAGCAGTTCTTC	CASSPKASGSAGEQFF
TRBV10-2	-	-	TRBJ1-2	TGCGCCAGCAGTGAGTCGATCGGGGACTATGGCTACACCTTC	CASSESIGDYGYTF
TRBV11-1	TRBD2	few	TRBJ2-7	TGTGCCAGCAGCCTGCTAGCGGGAGGCCTCTCCTACGAGCAGTACTTC	CASSLLAGGLSYEQYF
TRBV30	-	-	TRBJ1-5	TGTGCCTGGAGTGTACGGTTAGCCTGGAATCAGCCCCAGCATTTT	CAWSVRLAWNQPQHF
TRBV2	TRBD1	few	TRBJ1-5	TGTGCCAGCAGCCAGGGGGATGGCAATCAGCCCCAGCATTTT	CASSQGDGNQPQHF
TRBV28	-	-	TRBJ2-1	TGTGCCAGCAGTTTCCCGCGGAGGGCGCAGTTCTTC	CASSFPRRAQFF
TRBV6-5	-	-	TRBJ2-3	TGTGCCAGCAGTTACTTCGGGACACCAAACACAGATACGCAGTATTTT	CASSYFGTPNTDTQYF
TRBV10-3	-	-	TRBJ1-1	TGTGCCATCGGGGGCTCTGAAGCTTTCTTT	CAIGGSEAFF
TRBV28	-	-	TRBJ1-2	TGTGCCAGCACCCCTCTGGTAGTTAACTATGGCTACACCTTC	CASTPLVVNYGYTF
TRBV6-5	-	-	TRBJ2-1	TGTGCCAGCACCAAAGGAGGGGGCAATAATGAGCAGTTCTTC	CASTKGGGNNEQFF
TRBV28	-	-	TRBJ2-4	TGTGCCAGCAGTTCATCACGGAGGGCTCGAGGGAGAAGCATTCAGTACTTC	CASSSSRRARGRSIQYF
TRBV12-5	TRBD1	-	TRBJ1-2	TGTGCTAGTGTTCAACAGGGGGGTGGGAACTATGGCTACACCTTC	CASVQQGGGNYGYTF